Below are 14 T cell receptor beta chains sequenced from a single sample in a study of patients and donors after allogeneic stem cell transplantation. TCRdb re-called the RT-PCR reads through MiXCR, storing one row per CDR3 protein. The data show about a million distinct CDR3 sequences, with roughly 17% seen just once and 5% to 6.5% held by the top ten. Specimen: blood, either unsorted or a sorted T cell fraction (not recorded which). The receptors come from a human donor who was either an allogeneic HSCT recipient or a stem cell or donor lymphocyte infusion donor (not recorded which). It is not recorded whose cells these are; they may come from a transplant donor.

This clonotype has only a few counts. This chain joins TRBV7-9 and TRBJ2-7; 10 bases match TRBD2. The CDR3 totals 15 residues. The germline V gene encodes CDR1 SEHNR and CDR2 FQNEAQ (reference sequence). The trim removed 5 bases at V and 0 bases at J, leaving 4 bases unmatched. This chain's CDR3 is CASSVTSGNSYEQYF. CDR3 in DNA: TGTGCCAGCAGCGTTACTAGCGGGAACTCCTACGAGCAGTACTTC. Full variable domain (outside the CDR3, taken from reference TRBV7-9 and TRBJ2-7): DTGVSQNPRHKITKRGQNVTFRCDPISEHNRLYWYRQTLGQGPEFLTYFQNEAQLEKSRLLSDRFSAERPKGSFSTLEIQRTEQGDSAMYLCASSVTSGNSYEQYFGPGTRLTVT.

The chain employs TRBV5-1 and TRBJ1-1; perhaps TRBD1 as D (5 bases). CDR3 size: 18 residues. Germline-derived CDR1 and CDR2 are SGHRS and YFSETQ. Deletions cut 3 bases from V and 3 bases from J, with 24 bases between. The CDR3 nucleotides are TGCGCCAGCAGCTACAATCTCCTAGGGGCTCTCACGGACACTGAAGCTTTCTTT. Residues: CASSYNLLGALTDTEAFF.

The rearrangement joins TRBV10-3 to TRBJ1-6; D call uncertain. Trimming cost V 7 bases and J 3 bases, with 10 bases left between them. The CDR3 loop spans 14 amino acids. Germline V gene sequence: CDR1 ENHRY, CDR2 SYGVKD. The CDR3 sequence: CAIKTGIYNSPLHF. For the CDR3, the DNA is TGTGCCATCAAGACCGGGATCTATAATTCACCCCTCCACTTT.

The chain recombines TRBV29-1 with TRBJ2-7; 9 positions match TRBD1. The V gene end was trimmed by 5 bases and the J gene end by 3 bases; junction bases not matched to a gene: 2. The germline V gene has CDR1 SQVTM and CDR2 ANQGSEA. There are 12 residues in the CDR3. The CDR3 DNA is TGCAGCGTTAGGGGACAGGGCTACGAGCAGTACTTC. Translation: CSVRGQGYEQYF.

This clonotype appeared a few times. V gene TRBV10-3 combines with J gene TRBJ2-2; possible D gene TRBD2, 5 bases. Trimming left V 0 bases short and J 9 bases short, with 14 bases between. This CDR3 is 15 amino acids long. Per the germline V gene, CDR1 is ENHRY and CDR2 is SYGVKD. The CDR3 sequence is CAISESNPTGRELFF. Written as DNA, the CDR3 is TGTGCCATCAGTGAGTCTAATCCCACCGGGAGGGAGCTGTTTTTT.

The chain has TRBV7-9 and TRBJ2-1, with D possibly being TRBD1 or TRBD2 (6 bases each). The CDR3 loop spans 15 amino acids. Trimming shortened V by 3 bases and J by 6 bases, and 15 bases separated the two germline ends. Germline CDR1 is SEHNR and CDR2 is FQNEAQ (reference sequence). The CDR3 sequence: CASSFPRGVRNEQFF. The CDR3 DNA is TGTGCCAGCAGCTTTCCTAGGGGGGTTCGCAATGAGCAGTTCTTC. The full variable domain, in which reference TRBV7-9 and TRBJ2-1 provide the parts outside the CDR3, is DTGVSQNPRHKITKRGQNVTFRCDPISEHNRLYWYRQTLGQGPEFLTYFQNEAQLEKSRLLSDRFSAERPKGSFSTLEIQRTEQGDSAMYLCASSFPRGVRNEQFFGPGTRLTVL.

The rearrangement links TRBV9 to TRBJ1-3; D ambiguous. Germline values: CDR1 SGDLS, CDR2 YYNGEE. V was pared by 1 base and J by 0 bases, with 8 bases between. CDR3 size: 15 residues. CDR3 protein: CASSVSQSSGNTIYF. The CDR3 DNA follows: TGTGCCAGCAGCGTATCGCAGAGCTCTGGAAACACCATATATTTT.

The chain carries TRBV5-1 and TRBJ2-1; 14 nucleotides match TRBD2. V was pared by 4 bases and J by 1 base, with 7 bases of the junction left unmatched. Germline loops: CDR1 SGHRS, CDR2 YFSETQ. There are 18 residues in the CDR3. The CDR3: CASSPGLAGDMSYNEQFF. The CDR3, as DNA: TGCGCCAGCAGCCCGGGACTAGCGGGAGATATGTCCTACAATGAGCAGTTCTTC.

J is TRBJ2-1 and V is TRBV21-1. TRBV21-1 is annotated as a pseudogene. The CDR3 contains 14 residues. The CDR3 protein is CASSKGESPNEQFF. The DNA for the CDR3 is TGTGCCAGCAGCAAAGGGGAATCCCCCAATGAGCAGTTCTTC.

The chain uses TRBV29-1 and TRBJ1-4, with D uncertain. CDR1 is SQVTM, CDR2 ANQGSEA, per germline. This CDR3 comprises 14 residues. Trimming took 0 bases from V and 8 from J, leaving 13 bases between them. The CDR3 DNA is TGCAGCGTTGAAGATCCCGCACGGGCCGAAAAACTGTTTTTT. This codes for CSVEDPARAEKLFF.

This chain uses TRBV25-1 with TRBJ1-6; the D is unclear. The CDR3 is 13 amino acids. Germline V gives CDR1 MGHDK, CDR2 SYGVNS. Trimming cost V 1 base and J 9 bases, with 7 bases left between them. CDR3: CASSELAGSPLHF. The CDR3 DNA follows: TGTGCCAGCAGTGAATTGGCCGGTTCACCCCTCCACTTT.

This clonotype has at least ten counts. The V gene is TRBV30, the J gene TRBJ2-5; D uncertain. V shed 5 bases and J shed 2 bases, with 6 bases lying between them. Per the germline V gene, CDR1 is GTSNPN and CDR2 is SVGIG (reference sequence). The CDR3 loop spans 11 amino acids. CDR3 sequence (DNA): TGTGCCTGGTCAGGACAAGAGACCCAGTACTTC. Its protein product is CAWSGQETQYF.

There are many counts of this clonotype. V is TRBV4-3 and J is TRBJ2-3; 7 positions agree with TRBD1. Germline-derived CDR1 and CDR2 are LGHNA and YSLEER. The CDR3 totals 13 residues. The junction had 5 bases not matched to a gene; V was cut back by 6 bases and J by 5 bases. The CDR3 DNA sequence: TGCGCCAGCAGTTATCACAGGGGAGATACGCAGTATTTT. Its protein is CASSYHRGDTQYF.

The table lists this clonotype with a few counts. This sequence joins TRBV5-6 and TRBJ2-6; 12 bases are a match to TRBD2. From germline, CDR1 is SGHDT and CDR2 YYEEEE. This CDR3 spans 20 amino acids. The ends lost 2 bases at V and 0 bases at J; junction bases unmatched: 9. The CDR3 nucleotides read TGTGCCAGCAGCTTTGTGACTAGCGGGAGTAACCGCTCTGGGGCCAACGTCCTGACTTTC. Amino acids: CASSFVTSGSNRSGANVLTF. The whole variable domain, filled in from reference TRBV5-6 and TRBJ2-6, reads DAGVTQSPTHLIKTRGQQVTLRCSPKSGHDTVSWYQQALGQGPQFIFQYYEEEERQRGNFPDRFSGHQFPNYSSELNVNALLLGDSALYLCASSFVTSGSNRSGANVLTFGAGSRLTVL.